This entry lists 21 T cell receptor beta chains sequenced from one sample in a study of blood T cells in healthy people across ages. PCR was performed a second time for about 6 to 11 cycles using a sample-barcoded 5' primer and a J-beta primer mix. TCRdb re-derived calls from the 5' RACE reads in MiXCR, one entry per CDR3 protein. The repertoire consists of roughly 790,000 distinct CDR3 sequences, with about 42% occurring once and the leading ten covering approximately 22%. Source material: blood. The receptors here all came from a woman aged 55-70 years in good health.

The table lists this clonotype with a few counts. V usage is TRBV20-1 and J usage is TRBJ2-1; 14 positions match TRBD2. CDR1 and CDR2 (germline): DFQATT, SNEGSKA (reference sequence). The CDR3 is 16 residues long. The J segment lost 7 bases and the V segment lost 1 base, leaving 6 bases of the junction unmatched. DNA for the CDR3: TGCAGTGCTAGAGCCGGGACTAGCGGGAGTTGGAATGAGCAGTTCTTC. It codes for CSARAGTSGSWNEQFF.

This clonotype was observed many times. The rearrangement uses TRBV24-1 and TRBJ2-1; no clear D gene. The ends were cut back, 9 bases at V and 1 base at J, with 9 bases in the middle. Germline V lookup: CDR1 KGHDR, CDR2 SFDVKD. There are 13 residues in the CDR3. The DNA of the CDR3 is TGTGCCACCGGAGAGAGGTCCTACAATGAGCAGTTCTTC. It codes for CATGERSYNEQFF.

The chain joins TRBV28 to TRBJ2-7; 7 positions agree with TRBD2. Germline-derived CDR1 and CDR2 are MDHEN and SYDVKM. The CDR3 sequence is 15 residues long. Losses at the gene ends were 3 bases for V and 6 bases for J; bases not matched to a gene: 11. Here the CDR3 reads CASSFQATWGGEQYF. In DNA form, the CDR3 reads TGTGCCAGCAGTTTTCAGGCTACATGGGGGGGCGAGCAGTACTTC. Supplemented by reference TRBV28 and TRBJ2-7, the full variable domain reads DVKVTQSSRYLVKRTGEKVFLECVQDMDHENMFWYRQDPGLGLRLIYFSYDVKMKEKGDIPEGYSVSREKKERFSLILESASTNQTSMYLCASSFQATWGGEQYFGPGTRLTVT.

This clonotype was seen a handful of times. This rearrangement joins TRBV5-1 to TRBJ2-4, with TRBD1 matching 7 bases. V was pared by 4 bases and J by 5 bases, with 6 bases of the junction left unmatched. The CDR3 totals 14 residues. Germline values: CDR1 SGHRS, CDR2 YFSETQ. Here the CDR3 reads CASSVGTEENIQYF. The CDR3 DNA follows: TGCGCCAGCAGCGTTGGGACAGAAGAAAACATTCAGTACTTC.

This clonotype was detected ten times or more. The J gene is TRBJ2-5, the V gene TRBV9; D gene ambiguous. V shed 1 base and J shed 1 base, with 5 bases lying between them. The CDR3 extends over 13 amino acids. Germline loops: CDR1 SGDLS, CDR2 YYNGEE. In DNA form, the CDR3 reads TGTGCCAGCAGCGTAAGTGGCCAAGAGACCCAGTACTTC. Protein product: CASSVSGQETQYF. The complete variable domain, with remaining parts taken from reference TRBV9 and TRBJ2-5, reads DSGVTQTPKHLITATGQRVTLRCSPRSGDLSVYWYQQSLDQGLQFLIQYYNGEERAKGNILERFSAQQFPDLHSELNLSSLELGDSALYFCASSVSGQETQYFGPGTRLLVL.

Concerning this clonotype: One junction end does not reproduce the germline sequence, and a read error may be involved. The CDR3 reads CASGLGGTAEQFF. The CDR3 DNA sequence: TGTGCCAGTGGTTTGGGGGGGACAGCTGAGCAGTTCTTC. The chain combines TRBV12-5 with TRBJ2-1; TRBD1 or TRBD2 may be the D gene (7 bases each). Germline V lookup: CDR1 LGHNT, CDR2 FRNRAP. CDR3 length: 13 residues.

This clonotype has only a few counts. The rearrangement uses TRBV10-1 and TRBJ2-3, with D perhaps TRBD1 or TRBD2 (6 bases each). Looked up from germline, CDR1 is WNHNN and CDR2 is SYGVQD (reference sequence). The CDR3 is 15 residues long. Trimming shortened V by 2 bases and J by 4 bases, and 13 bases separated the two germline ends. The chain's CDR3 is CASSERLGGSDTQYF. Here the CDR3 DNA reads TGCGCCAGCAGTGAGCGACTAGGGGGGTCAGATACGCAGTATTTT.

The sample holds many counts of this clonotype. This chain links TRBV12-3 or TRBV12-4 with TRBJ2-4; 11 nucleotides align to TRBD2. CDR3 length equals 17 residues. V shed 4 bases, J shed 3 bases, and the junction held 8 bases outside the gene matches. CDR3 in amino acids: CASSSVGLADRKNIQYF. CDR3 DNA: TGTGCCAGCAGTTCAGTGGGACTAGCGGACCGCAAAAACATTCAGTACTTC.

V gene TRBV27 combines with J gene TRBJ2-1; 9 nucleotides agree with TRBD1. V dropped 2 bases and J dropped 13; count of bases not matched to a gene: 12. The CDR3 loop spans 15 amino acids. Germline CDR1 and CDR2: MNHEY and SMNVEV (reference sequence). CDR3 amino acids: CASSLRDRVGETQFF. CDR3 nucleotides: TGTGCCAGCAGTTTACGGGACAGGGTAGGGGAGACCCAGTTCTTC.

The CDR3 DNA sequence: TGCAGTGCCGCACAGGGGGGAAACTACAATGAGCAGTTCTTC. Its translation is CSAAQGGNYNEQFF. The J gene is TRBJ2-1, the V gene TRBV20-1; TRBD1 matches 8 bases. The CDR3 loop spans 14 amino acids. Per germline, CDR1 DFQATT and CDR2 SNEGSKA (reference sequence). V was clipped by 6 bases and J by 3 bases; unmatched bases: 7.

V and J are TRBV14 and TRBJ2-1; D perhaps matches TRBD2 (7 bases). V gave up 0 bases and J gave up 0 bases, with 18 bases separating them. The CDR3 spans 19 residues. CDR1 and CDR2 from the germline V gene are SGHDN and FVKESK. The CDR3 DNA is TGTGCCAGCAGCCAAGAGAGGGGGAGGGCCCAAAGCTCCTACAATGAGCAGTTCTTC. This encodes CASSQERGRAQSSYNEQFF. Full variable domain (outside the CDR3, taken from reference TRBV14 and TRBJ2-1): EAGVTQFPSHSVIEKGQTVTLRCDPISGHDNLYWYRRVMGKEIKFLLHFVKESKQDESGMPNNRFLAERTGGTYSTLKVQPAELEDSGVYFCASSQERGRAQSSYNEQFFGPGTRLTVL.

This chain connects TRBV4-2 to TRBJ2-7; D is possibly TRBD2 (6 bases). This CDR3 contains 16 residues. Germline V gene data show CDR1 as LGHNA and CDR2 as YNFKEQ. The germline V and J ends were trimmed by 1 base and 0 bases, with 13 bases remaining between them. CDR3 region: CASSQAGSSDSYEQYF. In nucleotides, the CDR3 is TGTGCCAGCAGCCAAGCCGGGAGTAGCGACTCCTACGAGCAGTACTTC.

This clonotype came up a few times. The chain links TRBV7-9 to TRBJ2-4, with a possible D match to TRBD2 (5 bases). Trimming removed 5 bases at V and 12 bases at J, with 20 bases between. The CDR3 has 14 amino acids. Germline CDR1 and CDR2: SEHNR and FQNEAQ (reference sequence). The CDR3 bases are TGTGCCAGCAGCCGTGCTAGGACTGGGTTCGATCAGTACTTC. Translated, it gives CASSRARTGFDQYF.

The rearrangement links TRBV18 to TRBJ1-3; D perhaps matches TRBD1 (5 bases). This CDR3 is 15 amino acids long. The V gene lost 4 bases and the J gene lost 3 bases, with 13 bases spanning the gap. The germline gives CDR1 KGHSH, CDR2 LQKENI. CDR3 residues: CASSLGPGSGNTIYF. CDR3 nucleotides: TGTGCCAGCTCACTGGGACCCGGGAGTGGAAACACCATATATTTT.

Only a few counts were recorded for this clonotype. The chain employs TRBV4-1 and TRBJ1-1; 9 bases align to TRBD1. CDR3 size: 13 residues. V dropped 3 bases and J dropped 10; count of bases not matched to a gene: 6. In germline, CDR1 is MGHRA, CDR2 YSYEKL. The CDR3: CASSQEDRGRAFF. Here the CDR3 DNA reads TGCGCCAGCAGCCAGGAGGACAGGGGAAGAGCTTTCTTT.

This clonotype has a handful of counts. The CDR3 DNA follows: TGCAGTGCTCAACCGGGACAGATATTCACAGATACGCAGTATTTT. As protein: CSAQPGQIFTDTQYF. The V gene is TRBV20-1, the J gene TRBJ2-3; 7 bases line up with TRBD1. Germline V CDR1 and CDR2: DFQATT, SNEGSKA (reference sequence). The junction had 10 bases not matched to a gene; V was cut back by 5 bases and J by 2 bases. The length of the CDR3 is 15 residues.

CDR3 DNA: TGCGCCACCAGGGACAGGGGAGAGACCCAGTACTTC. This codes for CATRDRGETQYF. V usage is TRBV5-1 and J usage is TRBJ2-5, with 10 bases matching TRBD1. The CDR3 extends over 12 amino acids. The V and J ends lost 9 bases and 4 bases, in that order; junction bases with no gene match: 3. Germline V lookup: CDR1 SGHRS, CDR2 YFSETQ.

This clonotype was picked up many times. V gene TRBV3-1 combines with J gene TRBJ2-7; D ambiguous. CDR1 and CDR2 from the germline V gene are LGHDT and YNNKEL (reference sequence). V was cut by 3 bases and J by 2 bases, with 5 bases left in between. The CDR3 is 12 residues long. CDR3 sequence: CASSHAAYEQYF. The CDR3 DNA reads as TGTGCCAGCAGCCATGCGGCCTACGAGCAGTACTTC.

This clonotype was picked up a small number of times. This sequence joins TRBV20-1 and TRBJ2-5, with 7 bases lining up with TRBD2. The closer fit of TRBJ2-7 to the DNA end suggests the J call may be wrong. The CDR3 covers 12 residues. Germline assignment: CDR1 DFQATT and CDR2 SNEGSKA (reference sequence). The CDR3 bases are TGCAGTGCTCTTCGCGGGGGAGGCGAGCAGTACTTC. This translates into CSALRGGGEQYF.

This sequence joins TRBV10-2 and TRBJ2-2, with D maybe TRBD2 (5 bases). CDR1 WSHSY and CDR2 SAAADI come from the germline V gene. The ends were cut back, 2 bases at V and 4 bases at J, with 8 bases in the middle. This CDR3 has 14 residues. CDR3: CASSEVGVTGELFF. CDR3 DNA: TGCGCCAGCAGTGAGGTGGGAGTCACCGGGGAGCTGTTTTTT.

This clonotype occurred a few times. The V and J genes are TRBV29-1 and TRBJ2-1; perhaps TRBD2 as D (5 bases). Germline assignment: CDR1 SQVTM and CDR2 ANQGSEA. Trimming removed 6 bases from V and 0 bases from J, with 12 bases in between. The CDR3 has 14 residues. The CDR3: CSVASSRSYNEQFF. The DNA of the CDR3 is TGCAGCGTCGCTAGCAGCCGCTCCTACAATGAGCAGTTCTTC.